The clone carrying this TCR beta chain was detected only once. The data were taken from a study of T cell responses to AZD1222 COVID-19 vaccine. Study context: Second doses at about 4 or about 12 weeks were pooled.

After removal of 6 bases from V and 0 bases from J, the junction contained 2 bases not matched to a gene. The V gene's germline CDR1 is WNHNN and CDR2 SYGVQD (reference sequence). The length of the CDR3 is 14 residues. TCRdb's table, derived via immunoSEQ multiplex PCR, lists solely in-frame clones and lacks some. This table holds roughly 150,000 clones, 80% to 95% found once. The sequencing here drew on peripheral blood, taken on day 0 of AZD1222 vaccination. The source of this sequence is an adult in good health. J is TRBJ2-3 and V is TRBV10-1, with 8 bases that match TRBD1. The CDR3 bases are TGCGCCAGCAGCGACAGGGGAAGCACAGATACGCAGTATTTT. This codes for CASSDRGSTDTQYF.